This is a list of T cell receptor beta chains from one sample in a study of blood T cells in healthy people across ages. TCRdb re-derived calls from the 5' RACE reads in MiXCR, one entry per CDR3 protein. The data contain around 1,600,000 distinct CDR3 sequences, under 55% of them singletons. The sequenced sample consisted of blood. The receptors shown here come from a woman aged 18-29 years in good health. CDR3s leave out the opening cysteine and the closing phenylalanine or tryptophan. D genes are given only for firm matches. Expanded clones get a size class; other rows say once, few or many, or leave the size out.

CDR3,D,J,size,V
ASSHTEWPYNEKLF,.,TRBJ1-4,.,TRBV28
ASTDGPSSYNSPLH,.,TRBJ1-6,.,TRBV5-6
AIGLGQPQH,.,TRBJ1-5,.,TRBV28
ASSNRDRGIYGYT,TRBD1,TRBJ1-2,.,TRBV9
ASSALYQPQH,.,TRBJ1-5,.,TRBV12-3/TRBV12-4
ASSDGIGGRGDEQY,.,TRBJ2-5,.,TRBV6-1
ASSVRGANVLT,.,TRBJ2-6,.,TRBV9
SVGGGQGFSTDTQY,.,TRBJ2-3,few,TRBV29-1
ASSSLGVRDTQY,.,TRBJ2-3,.,TRBV7-9
SALTGNEQY,TRBD1,TRBJ2-5,few,TRBV20-1
SGSRADEQF,.,TRBJ2-1,.,TRBV29-1
ASGIQGYTEAF,.,TRBJ1-1,.,TRBV7-9
ASSAPQGESNTGELF,.,TRBJ2-2,few,TRBV9
ASSSQGWYENTEAF,.,TRBJ1-1,.,TRBV5-8
ALNPGTATYEQY,TRBD1,.,.,TRBV10-3
ASELLAEVGYT,.,TRBJ1-2,.,TRBV12-3/TRBV12-4
ASRPPDWRRTDTQY,.,TRBJ2-3,few,TRBV6-2/TRBV6-3
ASSYSTGLGYT,.,TRBJ1-2,.,TRBV7-2
ASSQDLSPRAGGADTQY,TRBD2,TRBJ2-3,.,TRBV4-3
SAPNRDRGNNEQF,TRBD1,TRBJ2-1,.,TRBV20-1
ASSGSGGLYNGQF,TRBD2,TRBJ2-1,.,TRBV2
ASSRAKNIQY,.,TRBJ2-4,.,TRBV3-1
SAGTSGGANTGELF,TRBD2,TRBJ2-2,.,TRBV20-1
ASSLGTGGPTDTQY,TRBD1,TRBJ2-3,few,TRBV11-2
ASSFTWRTYGYT,.,TRBJ1-2,many,TRBV7-9
SASPPTGGHGYT,TRBD1,TRBJ1-2,.,TRBV20-1
ASSRPPRDLNQPQH,.,TRBJ1-5,.,TRBV6-2/TRBV6-3
ASSPQGPAGSYGYT,TRBD1,TRBJ1-2,.,TRBV6-1
ASSRQAVQETRY,.,TRBJ2-5,.,TRBV2
ASSQDSLLTDTQY,.,TRBJ2-3,.,TRBV3-1
SARLSRKQY,.,TRBJ2-7,few,TRBV20-1
ASRDRGFEQY,TRBD1,.,.,TRBV2
ASSISGRSTEQY,TRBD2,TRBJ2-7,.,TRBV19
ASSRGFGSYEQY,.,TRBJ2-7,few,TRBV19
ASSLGPVGTPEAF,.,TRBJ1-1,.,TRBV5-5
ATSDQSGSGSYNEQF,TRBD2,TRBJ2-1,.,TRBV24-1
AISESTAWRSNTDTQY,.,TRBJ2-3,.,TRBV10-3
SVEDRGTGTYEQY,TRBD1,TRBJ2-7,.,TRBV29-1
ASRAANEQF,.,TRBJ2-1,few,TRBV28
ASSTRMNNEQF,.,TRBJ2-1,.,TRBV3-1
ASRTGAGELF,TRBD1,TRBJ2-2,.,TRBV5-1
SARDINTGELF,.,TRBJ2-2,.,TRBV20-1
SAPGADSNQPQH,.,TRBJ1-5,.,TRBV20-1
SVAGTGLTPYNEQF,TRBD1,TRBJ2-1,.,TRBV29-1
DSSYSRGGSYNEQF,.,TRBJ2-1,few,TRBV6-2/TRBV6-3
ASSLGDRGSTDTQY,TRBD1,TRBJ2-3,few,TRBV5-1